Listed below are T cell receptor beta chains from one sample, sequenced in a study of blood T cell repertoires in COVID-19. Sequenced by immunoSEQ multiplex PCR; TCRdb stores in-frame clones only, minus some. The sample has around 200,000 clones, roughly 86% seen once. Sequenced sample: peripheral blood. All receptors derive from a man aged 40-49 years with active or convalescent COVID-19. Each CDR3 is given with its conserved first and last residue. Each record gives: J gene, clone size, V gene, D gene, CDR3 protein, CDR3 DNA. The D gene is left open where the match is weak. Expanded clones get a size class; other rows say once, few or many, or leave the size out.

TRBJ1-4	once	TRBV9	TRBD1	CASSPRGATNEKLFF	TGTGCCAGCAGCCCCAGGGGGGCAACTAATGAAAAACTGTTTTTT
TRBJ2-2	-	TRBV30	-	CAYPSGYGTGELFF	TGTGCCTACCCCTCAGGGTATGGGACCGGGGAGCTGTTTTTT
TRBJ2-3	-	TRBV7-9	TRBD1	CASRLGQSTDTQYF	TGTGCCAGCCGTCTGGGACAGAGCACAGATACGCAGTATTTT
TRBJ2-7	-	TRBV9	TRBD2	CASSPGNGGEQYF	TGTGCCAGCAGCCCCGGAAACGGGGGGGAGCAGTACTTC
TRBJ1-3	-	TRBV7-9	-	CASSLNRFSGNTIYF	TGTGCCAGCAGCTTAAACAGGTTCTCTGGAAACACCATATATTTT
TRBJ1-2	-	TRBV21-1	-	CASSKEDGQGFYGYTF	TGTGCCAGCAGCAAAGAGGACGGACAGGGGTTCTATGGCTACACCTTC
TRBJ1-2	-	TRBV25-1	TRBD1	CASSEYGQGEGYTF	TGTGCCAGCAGTGAATATGGACAGGGCGAGGGCTACACCTTC
TRBJ1-2	-	TRBV12-3/TRBV12-4	TRBD1	CASSLTGAYGYTF	TGTGCCAGCAGCCTGACAGGGGCCTATGGCTACACCTTC
TRBJ1-2	once	TRBV5-5	TRBD1	CASSLANFRRDRANYGYTF	TGTGCCAGCAGCTTGGCCAACTTCCGCCGAGACAGGGCAAACTATGGCTACACCTTC
TRBJ2-5	once	TRBV29-1	TRBD1	CSVSDVRGRVKETQYF	TGCAGCGTATCGGACGTCAGGGGGCGGGTAAAAGAGACCCAGTACTTC
TRBJ2-7	-	TRBV7-9	TRBD2	CASSLSLTSGSYEQYF	TGTGCCAGCAGCTTATCCCTAACTAGCGGCTCCTACGAGCAGTACTTC
TRBJ1-2	-	TRBV11-3	-	CASSPAQSPYYIGYGYTF	TGTGCCAGCAGCCCAGCTCAGTCACCCTACTATATCGGGTATGGCTACACCTTC
TRBJ1-1	-	TRBV28	-	CASSLGQVSEAFF	TGTGCCAGCAGTTTGGGGCAGGTGTCTGAAGCTTTCTTT
TRBJ1-5	-	TRBV27	-	CASRIDRCDQPQHF	TGTGCCAGCCGAATCGACAGGTGCGATCAGCCCCAGCATTTT
TRBJ1-2	-	TRBV12-5	TRBD1	CASGTYRGRGYTF	TGTGCTAGTGGTACCTACAGGGGTAGAGGCTACACCTTC
TRBJ2-3	-	TRBV5-1	-	CASSLSGANTDTQYF	TGCGCCAGCAGTCTCTCAGGGGCCAACACAGATACGCAGTATTTT
TRBJ2-1	-	TRBV5-1	-	CASSLAGHPYNEQFF	TGCGCCAGCAGCTTGGCGGGACACCCCTACAATGAGCAGTTCTTC
TRBJ1-3	-	TRBV5-1	-	CASSGTARPSGSQTPLYF	TGCGCCAGCAGCGGAACCGCTAGACCCTCTGGAAGCCAAACTCCATTATATTTT
TRBJ2-7	-	TRBV27	-	CARGRGQISEQYF	TGTGCCAGGGGCAGGGGTCAAATCTCGGAACAGTACTTC
TRBJ2-1	few	TRBV5-1	-	CASYDGGTAYNEQFF	TGCGCCAGCTATGACGGAGGGACAGCCTACAATGAGCAGTTCTTC
TRBJ2-2	-	TRBV18	TRBD2	CASSPRILAGGQNTGELFF	TGTGCCAGCTCACCACGCATACTAGCGGGGGGCCAGAACACCGGGGAGCTGTTTTTT
TRBJ1-2	-	TRBV2	-	CASSRDKKDYGYTF	TGTGCCAGCAGTCGTGACAAAAAGGACTATGGCTACACCTTC
TRBJ1-5	-	TRBV7-9	-	CASSPLMPNQPQHF	TGTGCCAGCAGCCCTCTAATGCCAAATCAGCCCCAGCATTTT
TRBJ1-2	-	TRBV7-2	-	CASSLVRGDYGYTF	TGTGCCAGCAGCTTAGTGCGGGGTGACTATGGCTACACCTTC
TRBJ1-1	once	TRBV12-5	TRBD1	CASGLVQGGTEAFF	TGTGCTAGTGGTTTGGTACAGGGGGGTACTGAAGCTTTCTTT
TRBJ1-1	-	TRBV29-1	-	CSGNRNTEAFF	TGCAGCGGGAACAGGAACACTGAAGCTTTCTTT
TRBJ2-1	-	TRBV28	-	CASTDSPAGFYNEQFF	TGTGCCAGCACGGATAGCCCGGCTGGGTTCTACAATGAGCAGTTCTTC
TRBJ2-5	-	TRBV12-3/TRBV12-4	-	CASSWTEQETQYF	TGTGCCAGCAGTTGGACAGAACAAGAGACCCAGTACTTC
TRBJ2-1	-	TRBV5-1	TRBD2	CASSLVAGPGYNEQFF	TGCGCCAGCAGCTTGGTAGCGGGGCCAGGATACAATGAGCAGTTCTTC
TRBJ1-3	-	TRBV18	TRBD1	CASSPSTGADSGNTIYF	TGTGCCAGCTCACCGTCGACAGGGGCCGACTCTGGAAACACCATATATTTT
TRBJ2-7	once	TRBV28	-	CASSFTQGLSYEQYF	TGTGCCAGCAGTTTTACACAGGGTCTCTCCTACGAGCAGTACTTC
TRBJ1-1	-	TRBV5-6	-	CASSLFGMNTEAFF	TGTGCCAGCAGCTTGTTTGGCATGAACACTGAAGCTTTCTTT
TRBJ1-2	-	TRBV28	-	CASTPGGPNYGYTF	TGTGCCAGCACTCCGGGGGGCCCTAACTATGGCTACACCTTC
TRBJ2-5	-	TRBV3-1/TRBV3-2	-	CASSQEWTAGTQYF	TGTGCCAGCAGCCAAGAATGGACAGCTGGGACCCAGTACTTC
TRBJ1-1	-	TRBV7-9	TRBD1	CASSRMDRDSAEAFF	TGTGCCAGCAGCCGAATGGACAGGGATAGCGCTGAAGCTTTCTTT
TRBJ2-2	-	TRBV11-2	TRBD2	CASRRPGLAGERTGELFF	TGTGCCAGCAGACGTCCGGGACTAGCGGGGGAGCGGACCGGGGAGCTGTTTTTT
TRBJ1-6	-	TRBV21-1	-	CASGKADGNYNSPLHF	TGTGCCAGCGGCAAAGCGGACGGGAACTATAATTCACCCCTCCACTTT
TRBJ1-3	-	TRBV9	TRBD1	CASSVEGAGGNTIYF	TGTGCCAGCAGCGTAGAGGGGGCAGGTGGAAACACCATATATTTT
TRBJ2-5	-	TRBV9	TRBD2	CASSAHSGGPQETQYF	TGTGCCAGCAGCGCCCACAGCGGGGGACCCCAAGAGACCCAGTACTTC
TRBJ2-3	-	TRBV24-1	-	CATSDSTEDTQYF	TGTGCCACCAGTGATTCGACTGAAGATACGCAGTATTTT
TRBJ2-1	-	TRBV4-1	TRBD1	CASSPRQGAYNEQFF	TGCGCCAGCAGCCCCAGACAGGGGGCATACAATGAGCAGTTCTTC
TRBJ1-5	few	TRBV6-5	-	CASSPQPYSNQPQHF	TGTGCCAGCAGTCCACAGCCGTATAGCAATCAGCCCCAGCATTTT
TRBJ1-4	once	TRBV18	TRBD1	CASSRRTGKENEKLFF	TGTGCCAGCTCACGACGGACAGGGAAAGAGAATGAAAAACTGTTTTTT
TRBJ2-3	-	TRBV2	-	CASSQRRDTDTQYF	TGTGCCAGCAGTCAGAGGAGGGACACAGATACGCAGTATTTT
TRBJ1-5	few	TRBV19	-	CASSYSGNQPQHF	TGTGCCAGTAGTTATTCTGGCAATCAGCCCCAGCATTTT
TRBJ1-4	-	TRBV5-1	TRBD1	CASSPDRQGNEKLFF	TGCGCCAGCAGCCCCGACCGACAGGGAAACGAAAAACTGTTTTTT
TRBJ1-6	once	TRBV3-1/TRBV3-2	-	CASSQGGNSPLHF	TGTGCCAGCAGCCAAGGCGGGAACTCACCCCTCCACTTT
TRBJ2-7	few	TRBV29-1	-	CSVSLTSEQYF	TGCAGCGTTTCCCTGACATCCGAGCAGTACTTC
TRBJ2-5	-	TRBV30	-	CAWSATVKETQYF	TGTGCCTGGAGTGCAACTGTCAAAGAGACCCAGTACTTC
TRBJ1-5	-	TRBV28	TRBD1	CASSLASGGESNQPQHF	TGTGCCAGCAGTTTGGCATCAGGGGGCGAAAGCAATCAGCCCCAGCATTTT
TRBJ2-3	-	TRBV2	-	CASSEGSGGDTQYF	TGTGCCAGCAGTGAAGGTTCAGGGGGGGATACGCAGTATTTT
TRBJ1-5	-	TRBV28	-	CASRITQGGEPQHF	TGTGCCAGCAGAATTACACAGGGTGGCGAGCCCCAGCATTTT
TRBJ2-2	few	TRBV24-1	-	CATSDPARGTNTGELFF	TGTGCCACCAGTGACCCCGCCCGGGGGACCAACACCGGGGAGCTGTTTTTT
TRBJ1-1	-	TRBV5-1	-	CASSLAASGGTEAFF	TGCGCCAGCAGCTTGGCGGCCAGCGGGGGCACTGAAGCTTTCTTT
TRBJ2-3	-	TRBV5-1	-	CASRPYSSDTQYF	TGCGCCAGCAGGCCGTATAGCTCAGATACGCAGTATTTT
TRBJ1-1	-	TRBV7-9	-	CASSLAAATEAFF	TGTGCCAGCAGCTTAGCAGCGGCCACTGAAGCTTTCTTT
TRBJ2-2	-	TRBV28	-	CASRGPLESGELFF	TGTGCCAGCAGGGGCCCCCTTGAGTCCGGGGAGCTGTTTTTT
TRBJ1-2	-	TRBV2	-	CASSELGRVDYGYTF	TGTGCCAGCAGTGAGTTGGGCAGGGTGGACTATGGCTACACCTTC